A selection of T cell receptor beta chains follows, all from one sample in a study of cytomegalovirus exposure and HLA in healthy donors. Only in-frame clones appear in the TCRdb table, and some are missing; sequencing was by immunoSEQ multiplex PCR. The table includes about 99,000 clones, 9.5% to 13% detected once. The sequenced sample was PBMCs. The receptor source for this set is a man between 40 and 49 years old in good health and CMV-seropositive. The CDR3 runs from the conserved cysteine through the conserved F or W. A D gene is named only where the DNA matches it firmly. Size values are once, few and many counts, or a class for expanded clones, and some rows have none.

abundance	v_gene	d_gene	j_gene	CDR3aa	CDR3nt
few	TRBV19	TRBD1	TRBJ1-1	CASGQGNLAYLMNTEAFF	TGTGCCAGTGGACAGGGAAACCTCGCTTACCTTATGAACACTGAAGCTTTCTTT
many	TRBV13	.	TRBJ1-1	CASSPRVDTEAFF	TGTGCCAGCAGCCCGCGAGTGGACACTGAAGCTTTCTTT
.	TRBV7-3	TRBD1	TRBJ2-1	CASSPPGQGTHNEQFF	TGTGCCAGCAGCCCACCGGGACAGGGGACCCACAATGAGCAGTTCTTC
few	TRBV11-2	TRBD2	TRBJ2-7	CASSTTSGSSYEQYF	TGTGCCAGCAGCACGACTAGCGGGAGTTCCTACGAGCAGTACTTC
few	TRBV18	TRBD1	TRBJ2-7	CASSRNRGSSYEQYF	TGTGCCAGCTCACGGAACAGGGGAAGCTCCTACGAGCAGTACTTC
.	TRBV9	.	TRBJ1-1	CASSVDPTRNTEAFF	TGTGCCAGCAGCGTAGACCCCACAAGGAACACTGAAGCTTTCTTT
.	TRBV2	.	TRBJ2-2	CASSRLFSNTGELFF	TGTGCCAGCAGCCGACTATTCTCGAACACCGGGGAGCTGTTTTTT
.	TRBV19	.	TRBJ1-5	CASSIEGLLNQPQHF	TGTGCCAGTAGTATAGAGGGGCTCCTAAATCAGCCCCAGCATTTT
.	TRBV7-2	.	TRBJ2-1	CASSLSMGPYNEQFF	TGTGCCAGCAGCTTATCTATGGGGCCCTACAATGAGCAGTTCTTC
.	TRBV5-5	TRBD1	TRBJ2-7	CASSLGQGAYEQYF	TGTGCCAGCAGCTTGGGACAGGGGGCCTACGAGCAGTACTTC
.	TRBV9	.	TRBJ2-7	CASSTHRIGYEQYF	TGTGCCAGCAGCACTCACAGAATCGGTTACGAGCAGTACTTC
.	TRBV7-6	TRBD2	TRBJ2-1	CASSLMGGGEQFF	TGTGCCAGCAGCTTAATGGGCGGGGGTGAGCAGTTCTTC
.	TRBV2	.	TRBJ1-4	CASSEGQGAEKLFF	TGTGCCAGCAGTGAGGGACAAGGGGCTGAAAAACTGTTTTTT
.	TRBV6-1	TRBD2	TRBJ2-2	CASSEGSGRTGELFF	TGTGCCAGCAGTGAAGGTAGCGGGCGCACCGGGGAGCTGTTTTTT
.	TRBV19	.	TRBJ1-5	CASSPRQQSNQPQHF	TGTGCCAGTAGTCCAAGACAACAGAGCAATCAGCCCCAGCATTTT
.	TRBV7-2	.	TRBJ2-2	CASSFDLLRVDGELFF	TGTGCCAGCAGCTTTGATTTATTGCGTGTCGACGGGGAGCTGTTTTTT
.	TRBV7-3	TRBD2	TRBJ2-3	CASSLQTSGVTDTQYF	TGTGCCAGCAGCTTACAGACTAGCGGGGTCACAGATACGCAGTATTTT
few	TRBV5-1	TRBD1	TRBJ2-7	CASSFLRGSYEQYF	TGCGCCAGCAGCTTCCTCAGGGGGTCCTACGAGCAGTACTTC
.	TRBV2	TRBD2	TRBJ2-1	CASRRTSGMYNEQFF	TGTGCCAGCAGGAGGACTAGCGGGATGTACAATGAGCAGTTCTTC
few	TRBV5-4	.	TRBJ2-1	CASSLYSGSGNEQFF	TGTGCCAGCAGCTTGTACTCCGGGAGTGGTAATGAGCAGTTCTTC
.	TRBV5-5	.	TRBJ2-1	CASSPGLGNEQFF	TGTGCCAGCAGCCCGGGACTGGGTAATGAGCAGTTCTTC
many	TRBV7-9	.	TRBJ2-5	CASSSVGEETQYF	TGTGCCAGCAGTTCAGTCGGGGAAGAGACCCAGTACTTC
few	TRBV5-1	.	TRBJ1-3	CASSLEGGSLSGNTIYF	TGCGCCAGCAGCTTGGAGGGGGGGAGCCTCTCTGGAAACACCATATATTTT
few	TRBV5-6	.	TRBJ2-1	CASTPGSYNEQFF	TGTGCCAGCACCCCAGGCTCCTACAATGAGCAGTTCTTC
.	TRBV5-1	TRBD2	TRBJ2-7	CASRTSGSGEQYF	TGCGCCAGCAGGACTAGCGGGAGTGGCGAGCAGTACTTC
.	TRBV5-1	TRBD1	TRBJ2-7	CASSLGQGDYEQYF	TGCGCCAGCAGCTTGGGACAGGGGGACTACGAGCAGTACTTC
few	TRBV5-1	.	TRBJ1-1	CASSLGGGAEAFF	TGCGCCAGCAGCTTGGGAGGCGGGGCTGAAGCTTTCTTT
many	TRBV6-6	TRBD1	TRBJ2-7	CASKSTGTDEQYF	TGTGCCAGCAAGTCGACAGGGACCGACGAGCAGTACTTC
.	TRBV5-1	TRBD1	TRBJ2-6	CASSLGGQAFSGANVLTF	TGCGCCAGCAGCTTGGGAGGACAGGCCTTCTCTGGGGCCAACGTCCTGACTTTC
few	TRBV7-9	TRBD2	TRBJ2-2	CASSPVAGANTGELFF	TGTGCCAGCAGCCCAGTAGCGGGAGCGAACACCGGGGAGCTGTTTTTT
.	TRBV19	.	TRBJ2-3	CASSIDRGTSTDTQYF	TGTGCCAGTAGTATAGATCGGGGAACTAGCACAGATACGCAGTATTTT
few	TRBV4-1	.	TRBJ1-3	CASNSGNTIYF	TGCGCCAGCAACTCGGGAAACACCATATATTTT
few	TRBV19	TRBD1	TRBJ1-1	CASRAIRWGTANTEAFF	TGTGCCAGTAGAGCTATCAGATGGGGGACAGCGAACACTGAAGCTTTCTTT
.	TRBV5-6	TRBD2	TRBJ2-1	CASSLASGSIGNEQFF	TGTGCCAGCAGCTTGGCTAGCGGGAGTATAGGCAATGAGCAGTTCTTC
.	TRBV2	.	TRBJ1-2	CASRVTATGFNYGYTF	TGTGCCAGCAGAGTAACGGCCACAGGATTCAACTATGGCTACACCTTC
few	TRBV5-4	.	TRBJ2-5	CASSLDQYGQETQYF	TGTGCCAGCAGCTTGGACCAGTACGGGCAAGAGACCCAGTACTTC
few	TRBV7-9	TRBD1	TRBJ1-2	CASDRAVGSNYGYTF	TGTGCCAGCGACAGGGCAGTTGGAAGCAACTATGGCTACACCTTC
few	TRBV4-3	TRBD1	TRBJ1-2	CASSQEGTGGIHGYTF	TGCGCCAGCAGCCAAGAGGGGACAGGGGGGATCCATGGCTACACCTTC
.	TRBV15	TRBD2	TRBJ2-1	CATSRDRLAGNEQFF	TGTGCCACCAGCAGAGATCGACTAGCGGGCAATGAGCAGTTCTTC
few	TRBV11-3	.	TRBJ2-3	CASSFSWATDTQYF	TGTGCCAGCAGCTTTTCATGGGCAACAGATACGCAGTATTTT
few	TRBV28	TRBD2	TRBJ2-2	CASGIAGANTGELFF	TGTGCCAGCGGTATAGCGGGAGCGAACACCGGGGAGCTGTTTTTT
many	TRBV5-1	TRBD2	TRBJ2-5	CASSLAASGTFGTGKETQYF	TGCGCCAGCAGCTTGGCCGCTAGCGGGACCTTCGGAACGGGGAAAGAGACCCAGTACTTC
.	TRBV6-1	.	TRBJ1-2	CASSEAKPDNYGYTF	TGTGCCAGCAGTGAAGCTAAACCAGATAACTATGGCTACACCTTC
few	TRBV19	TRBD1	TRBJ2-1	CASSMTPGTGSSFF	TGTGCCAGTAGTATGACTCCCGGGACAGGGAGTTCGTTCTTC
.	TRBV7-6	TRBD2	TRBJ2-3	CASSPAPGTSGRSTDTQYF	TGTGCCAGCAGCCCCGCCCCCGGGACTAGCGGGAGAAGTACAGATACGCAGTATTTT
few	TRBV6-1	.	TRBJ2-3	CAYRVGTDTQYF	TGTGCCTACAGGGTGGGCACAGATACGCAGTATTTT
few	TRBV27	TRBD1	TRBJ1-1	CASSSTGRTEAFF	TGTGCCAGCAGTTCGACAGGGCGCACTGAAGCTTTCTTT
few	TRBV4-3	.	TRBJ2-7	CASSQDESSDKNSYEQYF	TGCGCCAGCAGCCAAGATGAGAGTAGCGACAAAAATTCCTACGAGCAGTACTTC
.	TRBV4-2	.	TRBJ2-7	CASSQDRAGEQYF	TGTGCCAGCAGCCAAGATCGAGCAGGCGAGCAGTACTTC
.	TRBV4-2	.	TRBJ2-1	CASSPSPNSYNEQFF	TGTGCCAGCAGCCCGAGCCCAAACTCCTACAATGAGCAGTTCTTC
few	TRBV28	.	TRBJ1-2	CASSTPGRGVYTF	TGTGCCAGCAGCACCCCTGGAAGGGGCGTCTACACCTTC
.	TRBV11-2	.	TRBJ1-2	CASRPGGGYTF	TGTGCCAGCAGACCGGGGGGTGGCTACACCTTC
.	TRBV13	.	TRBJ1-1	CASSLGRGQAFF	TGTGCCAGCAGCTTGGGGAGGGGACAAGCTTTCTTT
.	TRBV7-8	TRBD2	TRBJ2-1	CASSKRLAGYNEQFF	TGTGCCAGCAGTAAAAGACTAGCGGGATACAATGAGCAGTTCTTC
.	TRBV7-3	TRBD2	TRBJ2-2	CASSLLRESGELFF	TGTGCCAGCAGCTTACTGCGGGAGTCCGGGGAGCTGTTTTTT
.	TRBV6-5	.	TRBJ1-2	CASSGTSLNYGYTF	TGTGCCAGCTCAGGGACTTCGCTTAACTATGGCTACACCTTC
few	TRBV7-2	.	TRBJ1-1	CASSPSRLQNTEAFF	TGTGCCAGCAGCCCGAGCAGACTCCAGAACACTGAAGCTTTCTTT